The 10 T cell receptor beta chains below come from one sample, sequenced in a study of cytomegalovirus exposure and HLA in healthy donors. Sequencing used immunoSEQ multiplex PCR; TCRdb keeps in-frame clones, though not all of them. The repertoire holds over 200,000 clones, about 90% seen once, with around 3.1% in the top ten. What was sequenced was PBMCs. These receptors all come from a woman aged 25 to 39 in good health and CMV-seronegative.

This chain joins TRBV28 and TRBJ2-2; D remains ambiguous. Trimming removed 3 bases from V and 7 bases from J, with 6 bases in between. The CDR3 is 12 residues long. Germline V gene lookup returns CDR1 MDHEN and CDR2 SYDVKM. CDR3 in amino acids: CASSFLFGELFF. Here the CDR3 DNA reads TGTGCCAGCAGTTTTCTCTTCGGGGAGCTGTTTTTT.

The genes are TRBV7-9 and TRBJ1-2; D unclear. Trimming pared 1 base from V and 6 bases from J, leaving 12 bases between. The germline V gene has CDR1 SEHNR and CDR2 FQNEAQ (reference sequence). This CDR3 has 14 residues. This CDR3 is CASSLGQLGNGYTF. The CDR3 bases are TGTGCCAGCAGCTTAGGGCAATTAGGAAATGGCTACACCTTC. Full variable domain (rest looked up from reference TRBV7-9 and TRBJ1-2): DTGVSQNPRHKITKRGQNVTFRCDPISEHNRLYWYRQTLGQGPEFLTYFQNEAQLEKSRLLSDRFSAERPKGSFSTLEIQRTEQGDSAMYLCASSLGQLGNGYTFGSGTRLTVV.

This chain uses TRBV28 with TRBJ2-7; TRBD2 matches 7 bases. Trimming took 6 bases from V and 3 from J; bases not matched to a gene: 8. In germline, CDR1 is MDHEN, CDR2 SYDVKM. The CDR3 extends over 14 amino acids. Written as DNA, the CDR3 is TGTGCCAGCAGGAAGGGAGGGGAAGGCTACGAGCAGTACTTC. It is translated as CASRKGGEGYEQYF.

This chain uses TRBV4-2 with TRBJ2-1; D not resolved. This CDR3 has 15 residues. Trimming removed 4 bases at V and 4 bases at J, with 14 bases between. CDR1 and CDR2 from the germline V gene are LGHNA and YNFKEQ. For the CDR3, the DNA is TGTGCCAGCAGCCTGACAATCTATTCGTACAATGAGCAGTTCTTC. This translates into CASSLTIYSYNEQFF.

The chain combines TRBV19 with TRBJ2-3, with D possibly matching TRBD1 (5 bases). CDR1 LNHDA and CDR2 SQIVND come from the germline V gene (reference sequence). The CDR3 is made up of 13 amino acids. Trimming took 6 bases from V and 2 from J, leaving 9 bases between them. CDR3 region: CASSATVTDTQYF. The CDR3, as DNA: TGTGCCAGTAGCGCGACAGTCACAGATACGCAGTATTTT. Together with reference TRBV19 and TRBJ2-3, the CDR3 gives the full variable domain: DGGITQSPKYLFRKEGQNVTLSCEQNLNHDAMYWYRQDPGQGLRLIYYSQIVNDFQKGDIAEGYSVSREKKESFPLTVTSAQKNPTAFYLCASSATVTDTQYFGPGTRLTVL.

This chain connects TRBV9 to TRBJ2-1, with 7 nucleotides matching TRBD2. Per the germline V gene, CDR1 is SGDLS and CDR2 is YYNGEE. Unmatched junction bases numbered 9, after V lost 0 bases and J lost 6 bases. The CDR3 length is 16 residues. CDR3 sequence: CASSVVGSGPLNEQFF. CDR3 DNA: TGTGCCAGCAGCGTAGTAGGTAGCGGGCCCCTCAATGAGCAGTTCTTC.

The rearrangement joins TRBV9 to TRBJ2-2; D not certain. Trimming stripped 4 bases from V and 0 bases from J, with 16 bases between. The CDR3 has 17 amino acids. Germline loops: CDR1 SGDLS, CDR2 YYNGEE. CDR3: CASSSRLGVANTGELFF. CDR3 sequence (DNA): TGTGCCAGCAGCTCCCGGCTTGGCGTTGCGAACACCGGGGAGCTGTTTTTT.

The chain recombines TRBV2 with TRBJ1-5; TRBD1 aligns across 11 bases. V dropped 7 bases and J dropped 6; count of bases not matched to a gene: 8. The CDR3 totals 15 residues. Germline V gene lookup returns CDR1 SNHLY and CDR2 FYNNEI. The CDR3 spells CASTRGQGGSQPQHF. Written as DNA, the CDR3 is TGTGCCAGCACCAGGGGACAGGGGGGTAGTCAGCCCCAGCATTTT.

This clone was observed a few times. The chain couples TRBV6-4 to TRBJ2-5; 8 bases are shared with TRBD2. Germline V gene lookup returns CDR1 MRHNA and CDR2 SNTAGT. This CDR3 spans 15 amino acids. The V gene end was trimmed by 4 bases and the J gene end by 5 bases; junction bases not matched to a gene: 9. CDR3 sequence: CASSATAGEGETQYF. In DNA form, the CDR3 reads TGTGCCAGCAGTGCTACAGCGGGAGAGGGTGAGACCCAGTACTTC.

About this clone: Other nucleotide sequences from this sample produce the same CDR3. V usage is TRBV29-1 and J usage is TRBJ2-5; a weak D match, TRBD1 (5 bases). Germline CDR1 SQVTM, CDR2 ANQGSEA. The V end was cut by 6 bases, the J end by 1 base, with 9 bases between. This CDR3 has 12 amino acids. CDR3 coding DNA: TGCAGCGTCGCTGACAGCCAAGAGACCCAGTACTTC. Protein: CSVADSQETQYF.